A single sample gave rise to the 24 T cell receptor beta chains below, sequenced in a study of blood T cells in healthy people across ages. For the second PCR, which ran for about 7 to 12 cycles, a sample-barcoded 5' primer and a J-beta primer mix were used. TCRdb processed the 5' RACE reads anew with MiXCR; each CDR3 protein has one entry. The sample has over a million distinct CDR3 sequences; roughly 43% are singletons. Sequenced material: blood. These receptors were collected from a young woman in good health.

The V gene is TRBV4-1, the J gene TRBJ2-7; D is uncertain. With 4 bases removed from V and 6 bases from J, the gap between germline ends came to 7 bases. This CDR3 has 11 residues. Germline V gene lookup returns CDR1 MGHRA and CDR2 YSYEKL. In DNA form, the CDR3 reads TGCGCCAGCAGCCTTACTATCGAGCAGTACTTC. Amino acids: CASSLTIEQYF.

This chain joins TRBV5-1 and TRBJ2-3; TRBD2 aligns across 7 bases. Looked up from germline, CDR1 is SGHRS and CDR2 is YFSETQ. The CDR3 has 15 amino acids. V lost 5 bases to trimming and J lost 4 bases; unmatched junction nucleotides: 10. The CDR3 protein is CASRWGPREADTQYF. The CDR3 region has the DNA TGCGCCAGCAGATGGGGACCCCGGGAGGCAGATACGCAGTATTTT.

The chain employs TRBV5-1 and TRBJ1-3; a possible D gene is TRBD1 (6 bases). The germline V gene encodes CDR1 SGHRS and CDR2 YFSETQ. Deletions cut 4 bases from V and 2 bases from J, with 13 bases between. The CDR3 has 15 residues. DNA for the CDR3: TGCGCCAGCAGCCCGGACCCAGGGGCTGGAAACACCATATATTTT. Translation gives CASSPDPGAGNTIYF.

This chain links TRBV6-5 with TRBJ2-5; the D gene is possibly TRBD1 (6 bases). Near its end, the DNA agrees better with TRBJ2-7, so the J call may be wrong. Germline CDR1 is MNHEY and CDR2 is SVGAGI. The CDR3 covers 15 residues. The CDR3 DNA is TGTGCCAGCAGCCTCACCGGAGGACAGAGCACCGAGCAGTACTTC. Translation: CASSLTGGQSTEQYF.

The chain couples TRBV7-9 to TRBJ2-1; 10 bases are shared with TRBD2. With 5 bases clipped from V and 6 bases from J, the junction kept 10 bases outside the gene matches. CDR3 length equals 16 residues. Germline-derived CDR1 and CDR2 are SEHNR and FQNEAQ (reference sequence). For the CDR3, the DNA is TGTGCCAGCAGCAGGGTGGGACTAGCGCGTTTCAATGAGCAGTTCTTC. Translating it yields CASSRVGLARFNEQFF.

This rearrangement joins TRBV19 to TRBJ1-2, with 11 bases lining up with TRBD1. CDR1 is LNHDA, CDR2 SQIVND, per germline (reference sequence). The CDR3 covers 18 residues. V lost 6 bases, J lost 3 bases, and 15 bases stayed unmatched. This chain's CDR3 is CASSRIWTGGLLYYGYTF. CDR3 nucleotide sequence: TGTGCCAGTAGCCGCATATGGACAGGGGGCCTATTGTACTATGGCTACACCTTC.

The chain combines TRBV11-2 with TRBJ1-1; 7 positions agree with TRBD1. This CDR3 is 17 amino acids long. V was clipped by 5 bases and J by 2 bases; unmatched bases: 14. Germline lookup yields CDR1 SGHAT and CDR2 FQNNGV. CDR3 in amino acids: CASSPRGTVRDNTEAFF. For the CDR3, the DNA is TGTGCCAGCAGCCCCAGGGGGACAGTCCGCGATAACACTGAAGCTTTCTTT.

J is TRBJ2-5 and V is TRBV20-1; TRBD2 matches 9 bases. The length of the CDR3 is 18 residues. V was clipped by 6 bases and J by 4 bases; unmatched bases: 21. Looked up from germline, CDR1 is DFQATT and CDR2 is SNEGSKA (reference sequence). CDR3 DNA: TGCAGTGCGAGACCTATAATCCTTAGCGGGAGCTCAGGAGAGACCCAGTACTTC. It translates to CSARPIILSGSSGETQYF.

The V gene is TRBV2, the J gene TRBJ1-1; D is uncertain. CDR3 length: 15 residues. Germline assignment: CDR1 SNHLY and CDR2 FYNNEI. Trimming stripped 1 base from V and 0 bases from J, with 9 bases between. For the CDR3, the DNA is TGTGCCAGCAGTGAAGGTCCGGGAATGAACACTGAAGCTTTCTTT. Its protein is CASSEGPGMNTEAFF.

CDR3 in DNA: TGTGCCAGCAGAGAATGGGACAGCGTGAACACTGAAGCTTTCTTT. Amino acid sequence: CASREWDSVNTEAFF. The J gene is TRBJ1-1, the V gene TRBV27; 7 nucleotides agree with TRBD1. Per germline, CDR1 MNHEY and CDR2 SMNVEV (reference sequence). CDR3 length: 15 residues. The V segment lost 6 bases and the J segment 0 bases; nucleotides outside the gene matches: 7.

The chain recombines TRBV5-4 with TRBJ2-3; TRBD2 matches 15 bases. This CDR3 spans 19 amino acids. From germline, CDR1 is SGHNT and CDR2 YYREEE (reference sequence). The J segment lost 0 bases and the V segment lost 0 bases, leaving 5 bases of the junction unmatched. The CDR3 nucleotides are TGTGCCAGCAGCTTGGGGACTAGCGGGGGGGCTCCTAGCACAGATACGCAGTATTTT. Translating gives CASSLGTSGGAPSTDTQYF.

Details on this clonotype: Compared with germline, one end of the junction differs, possibly owing to a read error. This chain joins TRBV9 and TRBJ2-5; D remains unclear. The germline CDR1 and CDR2 sequences are SGDLS and YYNGEE. CDR3 length: 14 residues. The DNA of the CDR3 is TGTGCCAGCGGCGTAGGTAGTTACCAAGAGACCCAGTACTTC. Its translation: CASGVGSYQETQYF.

The J gene is TRBJ2-1, the V gene TRBV7-2; the D is unclear. V lost 6 bases and J 0 bases, leaving 12 bases between the germline ends. This CDR3 is 15 amino acids long. Germline CDR1 reads SGHTA; CDR2 reads FQGNSA. CDR3: CASSLVTYSYNEQFF. CDR3 in DNA: TGTGCCAGCAGTCTAGTCACCTACTCCTACAATGAGCAGTTCTTC.

V gene TRBV9 combines with J gene TRBJ1-4; D perhaps matches TRBD1 (5 bases). This CDR3 comprises 15 residues. The V gene lost 0 bases and the J gene lost 7 bases, with 13 bases spanning the gap. Per the germline V gene, CDR1 is SGDLS and CDR2 is YYNGEE. DNA for the CDR3: TGTGCCAGCAGCGTAGGAGCCAGGGTTAGTGAAAAACTGTTTTTT. Protein: CASSVGARVSEKLFF.

This clonotype was seen only a few times. This sequence joins TRBV10-3 and TRBJ1-1; possible D gene TRBD1, 5 bases. The germline V gene has CDR1 ENHRY and CDR2 SYGVKD. Trimming left V 7 bases short and J 5 bases short, with 17 bases between. The CDR3 contains 14 residues. The CDR3, as DNA: TGTGCCATCAAAGCAGGGTTTACTCGGACTGAAGCTTTCTTT. It encodes CAIKAGFTRTEAFF.

The CDR3 DNA reads as TGCAGTGCTAGATTCGGTCAGGGCAATCAGCCCCAGCATTTT. It yields the protein CSARFGQGNQPQHF. J is TRBJ1-5 and V is TRBV20-1, with D unclear. CDR3 length: 14 amino acids. The ends were cut back, 2 bases at V and 2 bases at J, with 10 bases in the middle. The V gene's germline CDR1 is DFQATT and CDR2 SNEGSKA (reference sequence).

This clonotype was found many times. The genes are TRBV20-1 and TRBJ2-5; a possible D gene is TRBD1 (6 bases). From germline, CDR1 is DFQATT and CDR2 SNEGSKA (reference sequence). The CDR3 covers 13 residues. Trimming took 2 bases from V and 3 from J, leaving 10 bases between them. The CDR3 reads CSARPDRKETQYF. CDR3 nucleotide sequence: TGCAGTGCTAGACCGGACAGAAAAGAGACCCAGTACTTC.

The chain uses TRBV6-2 or TRBV6-3 and TRBJ2-1; TRBD1 matches 12 bases. The germline gives CDR1 MNHEY, CDR2 SVGEGT. The CDR3 is made up of 13 amino acids. J gave up 9 bases and V 7 bases, and 4 bases lay outside the gene matches. CDR3 sequence reads: CASKGQGASEQFF. In DNA, the CDR3 is TGTGCCAGCAAGGGACAGGGGGCAAGTGAGCAGTTCTTC.

CDR3 DNA sequence: TGTGCCAGCAGCTCCATGGTGGGGTATGACTACGAGCAGTACTTC. It yields the protein CASSSMVGYDYEQYF. The chain has TRBV6-2 or TRBV6-3 and TRBJ2-7; D is uncertain. Looked up from germline, CDR1 is MNHEY and CDR2 is SVGEGT. The V end was cut by 6 bases, the J end by 3 bases, with 18 bases between. This CDR3 has 15 amino acids.

The chain employs TRBV4-1 and TRBJ2-1; TRBD1 agrees at 9 bases. CDR3 length equals 19 residues. With 4 bases clipped from V and 0 bases from J, the junction kept 13 bases outside the gene matches. Germline CDR1 is MGHRA and CDR2 is YSYEKL. The CDR3 is CASSPRTGAGVSSYNEQFF. The CDR3, as DNA: TGCGCCAGCAGCCCGAGGACAGGGGCTGGTGTGAGCTCCTACAATGAGCAGTTCTTC.

V is TRBV19 and J is TRBJ1-5; weak D call: TRBD1 (6 bases). The CDR3 spans 15 residues. The V end lost 8 bases, the J end lost 0 bases, and 14 bases lay between the germline ends. Germline CDR1 is LNHDA and CDR2 is SQIVND (reference sequence). Written as DNA, the CDR3 is TGTGCCAGTTGGGGGGCAGGTAGTAGCAATCAGCCCCAGCATTTT. Its protein product is CASWGAGSSNQPQHF.

The J gene is TRBJ1-5, the V gene TRBV7-2; D gene unclear. The V end was cut by 4 bases, the J end by 0 bases, with 10 bases between. Germline loops: CDR1 SGHTA, CDR2 FQGNSA. This CDR3 is 15 amino acids long. This CDR3 is CASSSFDYSNQPQHF. The DNA for the CDR3 is TGTGCCAGCAGCTCTTTCGATTATAGCAATCAGCCCCAGCATTTT.

The table lists this clonotype with a few counts. The chain links TRBV11-2 to TRBJ2-7; 8 bases are shared with TRBD2. The CDR3 is made up of 15 amino acids. Trimming took 3 bases from V and 0 from J; bases not matched to a gene: 4. Germline assignment: CDR1 SGHAT and CDR2 FQNNGV. The CDR3 sequence is CASSLPGGSSYEQYF. CDR3 DNA sequence: TGTGCCAGCAGCTTGCCGGGGGGGAGCTCCTACGAGCAGTACTTC.

About this clonotype itself: The junction departs from germline at one end; a sequencing error may be responsible. The chain is built from TRBV12-3 or TRBV12-4 and TRBJ2-5, with D possibly being TRBD2 (5 bases). This CDR3 contains 15 residues. CDR3 region: CASSFLASGKEAQYF. DNA for the CDR3: TGTGCCAGCAGTTTCCTAGCTAGTGGGAAAGAGGCCCAGTACTTC.